The entry that follows covers one TCR beta chain sequence. Its target is not known. The data originate from a study of cytomegalovirus exposure and HLA in healthy donors. Findings and limits, study-wide: Highly shared sequence variants in one cluster were likely a sequencing artifact. TCR beta V- and J-gene trimming, according to a later analysis, was linked to a missense DCLRE1C variant. Being productive about 87% or about 30% of the time was typical of most TCR beta V segments in an earlier analysis. It was reportedly the case that the classifier diagnosed cytomegalovirus status with high specificity and sensitivity.

The study ran its PCR with 60 Vbeta and 13 Jbeta primers. Clones were sequenced by immunoSEQ multiplex PCR, and TCRdb holds only the in-frame ones, with some missing. The sample records under 150,000 clones, 75% to 80% being singletons. The CDR3 totals 15 residues. Trimming shortened V by 0 bases and J by 1 base, and 7 bases separated the two germline ends. Germline V gene lookup returns CDR1 LGHNA and CDR2 YSLEER. Material for sequencing was PBMCs. The origin of this receptor is a woman between 25 and 40 years old in good health and CMV-seronegative. The rearrangement uses TRBV4-3 and TRBJ1-3; unclear D gene. The CDR3, as DNA: TGCGCCAGCAGCCAAGATAGGCGGTCTGGAAACACCATATATTTT. Its protein product is CASSQDRRSGNTIYF.